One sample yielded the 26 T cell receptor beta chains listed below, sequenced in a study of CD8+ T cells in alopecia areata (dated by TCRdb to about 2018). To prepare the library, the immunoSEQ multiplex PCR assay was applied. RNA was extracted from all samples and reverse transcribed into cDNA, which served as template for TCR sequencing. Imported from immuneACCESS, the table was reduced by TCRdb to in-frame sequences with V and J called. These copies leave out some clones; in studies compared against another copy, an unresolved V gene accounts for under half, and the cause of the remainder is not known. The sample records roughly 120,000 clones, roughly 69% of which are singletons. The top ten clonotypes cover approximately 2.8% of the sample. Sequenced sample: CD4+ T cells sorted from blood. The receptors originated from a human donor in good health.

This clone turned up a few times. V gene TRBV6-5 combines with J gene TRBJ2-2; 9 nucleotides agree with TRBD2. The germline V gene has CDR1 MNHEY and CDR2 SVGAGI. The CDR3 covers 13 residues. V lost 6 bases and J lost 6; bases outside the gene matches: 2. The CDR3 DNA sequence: TGTGCCAGCAGGGGACTAGCCCCCGGGGAGCTGTTTTTT. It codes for CASRGLAPGELFF.

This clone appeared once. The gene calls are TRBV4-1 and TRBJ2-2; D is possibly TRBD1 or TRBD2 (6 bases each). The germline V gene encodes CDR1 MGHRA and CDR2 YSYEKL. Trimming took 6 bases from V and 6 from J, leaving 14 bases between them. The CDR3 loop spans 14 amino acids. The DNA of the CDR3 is TGCGCCAGCAGTCAACAGGGAGGTCCCGGGGAGCTGTTTTTT. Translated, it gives CASSQQGGPGELFF.

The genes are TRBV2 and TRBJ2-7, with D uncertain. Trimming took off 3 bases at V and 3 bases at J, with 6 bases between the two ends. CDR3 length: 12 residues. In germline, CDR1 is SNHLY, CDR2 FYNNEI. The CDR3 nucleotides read TGTGCCAGCAGTGAGTCAGGCTACGAGCAGTACTTC. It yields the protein CASSESGYEQYF.

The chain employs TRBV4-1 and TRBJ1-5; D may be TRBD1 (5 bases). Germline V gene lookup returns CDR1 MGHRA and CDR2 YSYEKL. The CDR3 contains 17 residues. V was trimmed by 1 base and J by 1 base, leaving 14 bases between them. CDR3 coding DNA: TGCGCCAGCAGCCAAGGAGGGAGGGGAAGGAGCAATCAGCCCCAGCATTTT. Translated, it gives CASSQGGRGRSNQPQHF.

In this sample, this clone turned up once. The CDR3 loop reads CAWSPGTGYGYTF. The CDR3 coding sequence is TGTGCCTGGAGTCCCGGGACAGGGTATGGCTACACCTTC. The rearrangement links TRBV30 to TRBJ1-2; 9 nucleotides match TRBD1. Trimming took 2 bases from V and 5 from J; bases not matched to a gene: 3. The germline V gene has CDR1 GTSNPN and CDR2 SVGIG (reference sequence). The CDR3 covers 13 residues.

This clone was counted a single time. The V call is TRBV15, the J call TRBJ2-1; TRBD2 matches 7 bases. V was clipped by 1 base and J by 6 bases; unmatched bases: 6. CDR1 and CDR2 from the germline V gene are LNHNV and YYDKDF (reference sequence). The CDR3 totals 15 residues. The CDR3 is CATSRARDYTNEQFF. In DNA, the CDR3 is TGTGCCACCAGCAGAGCACGGGACTACACCAATGAGCAGTTCTTC.

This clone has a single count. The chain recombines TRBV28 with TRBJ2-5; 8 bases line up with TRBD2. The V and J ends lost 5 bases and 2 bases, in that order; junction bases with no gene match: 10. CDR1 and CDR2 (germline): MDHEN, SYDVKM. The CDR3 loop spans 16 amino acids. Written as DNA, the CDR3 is TGTGCCAGCAGTGGAATCGCGGGGGGCCGTCAAGAGACCCAGTACTTC. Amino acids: CASSGIAGGRQETQYF.

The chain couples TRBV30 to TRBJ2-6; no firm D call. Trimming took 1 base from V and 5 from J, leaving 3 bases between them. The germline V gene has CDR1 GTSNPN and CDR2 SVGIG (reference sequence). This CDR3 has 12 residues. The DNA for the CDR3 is TGTGCCTGGAGTGGGTGGGCCAACGTCCTGACTTTC. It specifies CAWSGWANVLTF.

CDR3 nucleotides: TGTGCCAGCACCTCTAGCGGGGAACGCGAGACCCAGTACTTC. It encodes CASTSSGERETQYF. The chain carries TRBV2 and TRBJ2-5; TRBD2 aligns across 9 bases. The CDR3 covers 14 residues. Germline V CDR1 and CDR2: SNHLY, FYNNEI. The junction had 8 bases not matched to a gene; V was cut back by 7 bases and J by 5 bases.

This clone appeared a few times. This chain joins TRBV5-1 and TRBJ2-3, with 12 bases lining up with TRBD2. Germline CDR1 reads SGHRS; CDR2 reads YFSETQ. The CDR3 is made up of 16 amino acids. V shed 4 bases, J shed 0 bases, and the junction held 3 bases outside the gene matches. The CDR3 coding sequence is TGCGCCAGCAGCACCGGACTAGCGGGGAGCACAGATACGCAGTATTTT. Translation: CASSTGLAGSTDTQYF.

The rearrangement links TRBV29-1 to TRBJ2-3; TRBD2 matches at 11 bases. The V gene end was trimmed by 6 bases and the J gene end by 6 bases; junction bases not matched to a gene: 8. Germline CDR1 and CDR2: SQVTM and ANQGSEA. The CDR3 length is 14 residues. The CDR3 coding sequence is TGCAGCGTCGTGACTAGCGGGGTTGTGGATACGCAGTATTTT. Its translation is CSVVTSGVVDTQYF.

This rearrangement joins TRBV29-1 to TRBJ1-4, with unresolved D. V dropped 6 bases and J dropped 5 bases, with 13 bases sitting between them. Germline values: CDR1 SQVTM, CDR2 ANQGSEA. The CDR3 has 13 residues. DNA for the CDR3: TGCAGCGTACCGTCAGCTCCAAATGAAAAACTGTTTTTT. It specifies CSVPSAPNEKLFF.

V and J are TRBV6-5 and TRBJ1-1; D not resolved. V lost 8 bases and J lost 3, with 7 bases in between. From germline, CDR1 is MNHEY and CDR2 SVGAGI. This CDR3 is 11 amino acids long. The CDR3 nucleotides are TGTGCCAGCGGCCGGTACACTGAAGCTTTCTTT. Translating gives CASGRYTEAFF.

DNA of the CDR3: TGCGCCAGCAGCTTATCGATCGGGGGACAAGAGACCCAGTACTTC. Translated, it gives CASSLSIGGQETQYF. V and J are TRBV5-1 and TRBJ2-5; tentatively, D is TRBD2 (6 bases). The CDR3 consists of 15 residues. Per germline, CDR1 SGHRS and CDR2 YFSETQ. The V end was cut by 2 bases, the J end by 2 bases, with 13 bases between.

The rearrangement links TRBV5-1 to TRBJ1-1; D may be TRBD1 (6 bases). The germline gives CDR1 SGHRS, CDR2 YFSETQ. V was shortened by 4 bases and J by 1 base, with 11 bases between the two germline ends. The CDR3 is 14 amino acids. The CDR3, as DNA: TGCGCCAGCAGCCCAGGGGTGAAGAACACTGAAGCTTTCTTT. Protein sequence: CASSPGVKNTEAFF.

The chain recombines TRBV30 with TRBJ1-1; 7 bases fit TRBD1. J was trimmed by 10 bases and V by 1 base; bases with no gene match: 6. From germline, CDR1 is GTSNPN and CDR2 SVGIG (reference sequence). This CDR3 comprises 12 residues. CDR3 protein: CAWSGRDSRAFF. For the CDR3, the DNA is TGTGCCTGGAGTGGACGGGACAGTAGAGCTTTCTTT.

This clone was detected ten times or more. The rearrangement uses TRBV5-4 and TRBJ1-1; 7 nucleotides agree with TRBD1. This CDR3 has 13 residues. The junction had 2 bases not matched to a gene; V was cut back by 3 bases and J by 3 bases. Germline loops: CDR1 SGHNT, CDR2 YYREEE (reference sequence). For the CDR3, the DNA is TGTGCCAGCAGCTCGGGACAGCACACTGAAGCTTTCTTT. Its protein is CASSSGQHTEAFF.

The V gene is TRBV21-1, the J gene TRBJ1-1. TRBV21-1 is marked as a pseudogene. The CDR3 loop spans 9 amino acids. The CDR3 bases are TGTGCCAGCAGCAAAGGAGCTTTCTTT. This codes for CASSKGAFF.

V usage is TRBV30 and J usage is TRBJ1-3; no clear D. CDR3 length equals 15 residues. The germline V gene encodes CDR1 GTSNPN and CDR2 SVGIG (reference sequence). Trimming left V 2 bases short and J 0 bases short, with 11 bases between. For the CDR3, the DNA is TGTGCCTGGAGTATCGGCCAGCTCTCTGGAAACACCATATATTTT. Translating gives CAWSIGQLSGNTIYF.

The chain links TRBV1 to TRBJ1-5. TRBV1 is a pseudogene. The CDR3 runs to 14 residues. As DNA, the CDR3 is TGCACCAGCCCTAAGGACGGAGGAGATCAGCCCCAGCATTTT. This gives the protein CTSPKDGGDQPQHF.

Here the CDR3 reads CASSPQGRYEQYF. As DNA, the CDR3 is TGCGCCAGCAGCCCACAGGGGAGATACGAGCAGTACTTC. The V gene is TRBV4-1, the J gene TRBJ2-7; 7 bases are shared with TRBD1. Unmatched junction bases numbered 4, after V lost 4 bases and J lost 4 bases. The CDR3 covers 13 residues. In germline, CDR1 is MGHRA, CDR2 YSYEKL.

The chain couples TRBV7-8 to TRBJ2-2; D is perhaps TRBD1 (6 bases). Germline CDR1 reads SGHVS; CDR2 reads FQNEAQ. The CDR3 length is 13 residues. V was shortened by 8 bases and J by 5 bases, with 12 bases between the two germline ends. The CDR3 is CASAIGGTGELFF. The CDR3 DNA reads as TGTGCCAGCGCCATAGGGGGAACCGGGGAGCTGTTTTTT.

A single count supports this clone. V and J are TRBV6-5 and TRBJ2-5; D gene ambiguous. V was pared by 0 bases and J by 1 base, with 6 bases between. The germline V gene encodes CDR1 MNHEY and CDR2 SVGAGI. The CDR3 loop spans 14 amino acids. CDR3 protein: CASSYSGIQETQYF. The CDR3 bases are TGTGCCAGCAGTTACTCGGGTATCCAAGAGACCCAGTACTTC.

CDR3 in DNA: TGCGCCGGGGGCACGGCAGCTGAAGCTTTCTTT. It is translated as CAGGTAAEAFF. The chain uses TRBV29-1 and TRBJ1-1, with D tentatively TRBD1 (6 bases). Germline V gene data show CDR1 as SQVTM and CDR2 as ANQGSEA. This CDR3 comprises 11 residues.

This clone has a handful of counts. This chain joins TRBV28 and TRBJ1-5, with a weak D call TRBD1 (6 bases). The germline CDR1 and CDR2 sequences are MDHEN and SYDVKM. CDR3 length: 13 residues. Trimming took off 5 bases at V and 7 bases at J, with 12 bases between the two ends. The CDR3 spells CASSLGGRQPQHF. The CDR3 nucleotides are TGTGCCAGCAGTCTAGGGGGACGGCAGCCCCAGCATTTT.

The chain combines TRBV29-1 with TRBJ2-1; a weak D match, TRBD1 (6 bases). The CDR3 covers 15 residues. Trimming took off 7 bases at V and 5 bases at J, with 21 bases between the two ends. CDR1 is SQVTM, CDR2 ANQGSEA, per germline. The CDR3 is CSALTPHRVNNEQFF. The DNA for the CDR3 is TGCAGCGCCCTCACACCCCACAGGGTGAACAATGAGCAGTTCTTC.